These 18 T cell receptor beta chains were sequenced from one sample in a study of blood T cell repertoires in COVID-19. Libraries were prepared by immunoSEQ multiplex PCR; TCRdb keeps only in-frame clonotypes and omits some of them. The table lists 120,000 to 150,000 clones, around nine tenths of them singletons, with over 8.5% in the top ten. The sample consisted of peripheral blood. These TCRs come from a woman aged 45-65 years with active or convalescent COVID-19.

The chain links TRBV2 to TRBJ1-1; tentatively, D is TRBD1 (5 bases). CDR1 SNHLY and CDR2 FYNNEI come from the germline V gene. V lost 10 bases and J 4 bases, leaving 13 bases between the germline ends. The CDR3 covers 12 residues. The CDR3 region has the DNA TGTGCCACCCCGGGGGGAGGCACTGAAGCTTTCTTT. Translation: CATPGGGTEAFF.

This chain joins TRBV5-4 and TRBJ1-6; D not resolved. V was pared by 4 bases and J by 5 bases, with 10 bases between. Germline CDR1 is SGHNT and CDR2 is YYREEE (reference sequence). The CDR3 has 14 residues. The CDR3 loop reads CASSRGMDNSPLHF. Here the CDR3 DNA reads TGTGCCAGCAGCCGAGGGATGGATAATTCACCCCTCCACTTT.

The chain employs TRBV30 and TRBJ1-1; weak D call: TRBD1 (6 bases). The V gene's germline CDR1 is GTSNPN and CDR2 SVGIG (reference sequence). The V end was cut by 0 bases, the J end by 6 bases, with 11 bases between. This CDR3 has 13 residues. This chain's CDR3 is CAWSVQGISEAFF. CDR3 nucleotide sequence: TGTGCCTGGAGTGTACAGGGTATCTCTGAAGCTTTCTTT.

The rearrangement links TRBV28 to TRBJ1-3; D uncertain. Trimming took 6 bases from V and 6 from J, leaving 9 bases between them. The CDR3 covers 12 residues. From germline, CDR1 is MDHEN and CDR2 SYDVKM. For the CDR3, the DNA is TGTGCCAGCAGGGAGTACGAAAACACCATATATTTT. This gives the protein CASREYENTIYF.

The J gene is TRBJ1-1, the V gene TRBV10-3; TRBD1 matches at 7 bases. Germline V gene sequence: CDR1 ENHRY, CDR2 SYGVKD. The V gene end was trimmed by 10 bases and the J gene end by 0 bases; junction bases not matched to a gene: 14. The CDR3 runs to 16 residues. The CDR3 protein is CATINQGDSMNTEAFF. For the CDR3, the DNA is TGTGCCACCATTAACCAGGGGGATTCCATGAACACTGAAGCTTTCTTT.

The chain links TRBV5-1 to TRBJ2-3, with TRBD1 identical over 7 bases. Germline CDR1 reads SGHRS; CDR2 reads YFSETQ. This CDR3 comprises 13 residues. The V and J ends lost 9 bases and 5 bases, in that order; junction bases with no gene match: 9. The CDR3 reads CATKGAPQDTQYF. DNA for the CDR3: TGCGCCACGAAGGGGGCGCCGCAAGATACGCAGTATTTT.

In nucleotides, the CDR3 is TGTGCCAGCAGCGCACTGGGGGCAACTGAAGCTTTCTTT. Amino acids: CASSALGATEAFF. The rearrangement joins TRBV28 to TRBJ1-1; perhaps TRBD1 as D (6 bases). The CDR3 spans 13 residues. The V gene's germline CDR1 is MDHEN and CDR2 SYDVKM. V was clipped by 6 bases and J by 5 bases, with 13 bases between them. The full variable domain, completed using reference TRBV28 and TRBJ1-1, is DVKVTQSSRYLVKRTGEKVFLECVQDMDHENMFWYRQDPGLGLRLIYFSYDVKMKEKGDIPEGYSVSREKKERFSLILESASTNQTSMYLCASSALGATEAFFGQGTRLTVV.

The V call is TRBV7-2, the J call TRBJ1-1; TRBD1 agrees at 7 bases. CDR3 size: 14 residues. V was clipped by 6 bases and J by 6 bases; unmatched bases: 10. Germline loops: CDR1 SGHTA, CDR2 FQGNSA. The CDR3 DNA sequence: TGTGCCAGCAGGTTACAGGGGTCAGTGGCTGAAGCTTTCTTT. Amino acid sequence: CASRLQGSVAEAFF.

The rearrangement links TRBV28 to TRBJ2-3; the D gene is possibly TRBD2 (7 bases). This CDR3 is 18 amino acids long. CDR1 and CDR2 from the germline V gene are MDHEN and SYDVKM. Deletions cut 5 bases from V and 4 bases from J, with 25 bases between. The CDR3 here is CASSIRGATRGGADTQYF. The CDR3 DNA sequence: TGTGCCAGCAGTATCCGGGGGGCTACCAGAGGGGGTGCAGATACGCAGTATTTT.

The chain employs TRBV5-1 and TRBJ2-5; TRBD1 might be the D (5 bases). Trimming removed 2 bases at V and 4 bases at J, with 15 bases between. The germline gives CDR1 SGHRS, CDR2 YFSETQ. CDR3 length equals 15 residues. CDR3 sequence reads: CASSLGSSGPETQYF. CDR3 nucleotides: TGCGCCAGCAGCTTAGGCAGTTCAGGGCCAGAGACCCAGTACTTC.

The rearrangement links TRBV6-2 or TRBV6-3 to TRBJ2-7, with unresolved D. Trimming took off 2 bases at V and 6 bases at J, with 8 bases between the two ends. Germline lookup yields CDR1 MNHEY and CDR2 SVGEGT. This CDR3 contains 12 residues. CDR3 nucleotides: TGTGCCAGCAGTTACCCCAGAGGCGAGCAGTACTTC. Residues: CASSYPRGEQYF.

The chain is built from TRBV9 and TRBJ1-2; 9 bases fit TRBD1. The V and J ends lost 0 bases and 8 bases, in that order; junction bases with no gene match: 8. The CDR3 runs to 15 residues. Germline CDR1 is SGDLS and CDR2 is YYNGEE. CDR3 DNA: TGTGCCAGCAGCGTAGAAAACAGGGGGCTGTGGGGCTACACCTTC. Translated, it gives CASSVENRGLWGYTF.

The chain couples TRBV9 to TRBJ2-7, with a weak D call TRBD1 (6 bases). The V end was cut by 4 bases, the J end by 3 bases, with 14 bases between. The V gene's germline CDR1 is SGDLS and CDR2 YYNGEE. The CDR3 loop spans 14 amino acids. CDR3 nucleotides: TGTGCCAGCAGCCCCTTCGTAGGGGGCTACGAGCAGTACTTC. Its translation is CASSPFVGGYEQYF.

The chain combines TRBV9 with TRBJ2-7; TRBD1 matches 7 bases. The CDR3 extends over 14 amino acids. CDR1 is SGDLS, CDR2 YYNGEE, per germline. V gave up 4 bases and J gave up 2 bases; unmatched junction bases: 6. The DNA of the CDR3 is TGTGCCAGCAGCCCCCGGACAGGAACCTACGAGCAGTACTTC. Its protein product is CASSPRTGTYEQYF.

A few counts support this clone. The V call is TRBV28, the J call TRBJ1-2; tentatively, D is TRBD1 (6 bases). Between the trimmed V and J ends, which lost 5 bases and 2 bases, there was a span of 18 bases. The CDR3 runs 16 residues. Germline CDR1 and CDR2: MDHEN and SYDVKM. CDR3 DNA: TGTGCCAGCAGTGTTTCCGCCTCGACAGGAAACTATGGCTACACCTTC. It yields the protein CASSVSASTGNYGYTF.

V is TRBV7-2 and J is TRBJ1-2; 8 positions match TRBD1. Germline-derived CDR1 and CDR2 are SGHTA and FQGNSA. This CDR3 has 15 residues. V gave up 5 bases and J gave up 4 bases; unmatched junction bases: 9. CDR3: CASSTSLQGGYGYTF. CDR3 in DNA: TGTGCCAGCAGCACATCCCTACAGGGGGGCTATGGCTACACCTTC.

This chain connects TRBV4-1 to TRBJ2-1, with 9 bases that match TRBD1. This CDR3 is 16 amino acids long. Unmatched junction bases numbered 7, after V lost 3 bases and J lost 4 bases. Germline CDR1 and CDR2: MGHRA and YSYEKL. CDR3 nucleotide sequence: TGCGCCAGCAGCCATCCCGCGGACAGGGGTTACAATGAGCAGTTCTTC. Its protein product is CASSHPADRGYNEQFF.

V and J are TRBV4-3 and TRBJ2-2; D gene ambiguous. Germline CDR1 LGHNA, CDR2 YSLEER. V was pared by 4 bases and J by 1 base, with 13 bases between. This CDR3 has 16 residues. CDR3 loop: CASSPPRPGNTGELFF. The CDR3 DNA sequence: TGCGCCAGCAGCCCCCCCCGTCCAGGGAACACCGGGGAGCTGTTTTTT.